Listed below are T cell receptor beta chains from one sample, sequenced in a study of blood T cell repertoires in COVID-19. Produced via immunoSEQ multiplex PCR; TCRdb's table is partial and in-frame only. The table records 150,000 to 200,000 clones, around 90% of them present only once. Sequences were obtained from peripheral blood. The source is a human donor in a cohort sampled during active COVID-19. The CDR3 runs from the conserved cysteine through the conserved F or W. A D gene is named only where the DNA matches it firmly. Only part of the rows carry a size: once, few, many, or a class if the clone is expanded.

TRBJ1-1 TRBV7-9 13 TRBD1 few CASSRQGKTEAFF TGTGCCAGCAGCAGACAGGGAAAGACTGAAGCTTTCTTT
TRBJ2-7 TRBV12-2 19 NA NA CASRDRGARPLTSSYEQYF TGTGCAAGTCGCGACAGGGGCGCCAGACCTTTAACTTCTTCCTACGAGCAGTACTTC
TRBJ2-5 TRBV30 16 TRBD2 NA CAWSGLAGGRQETQYF TGTGCCTGGAGTGGCCTAGCGGGGGGAAGACAAGAGACCCAGTACTTC
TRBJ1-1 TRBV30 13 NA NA CAWTAGMNTEAFF TGTGCCTGGACAGCAGGAATGAACACTGAAGCTTTCTTT
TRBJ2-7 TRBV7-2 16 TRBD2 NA CASSPAGLAGFYEQYF TGTGCCAGCAGCCCGGCGGGACTAGCGGGGTTCTACGAGCAGTACTTC
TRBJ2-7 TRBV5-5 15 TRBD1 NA CASSRNPGQGHEQYF TGTGCCAGCAGCCGTAATCCGGGACAGGGGCACGAGCAGTACTTC
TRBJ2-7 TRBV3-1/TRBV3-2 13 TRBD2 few CASSPGLAGGQYF TGTGCCAGCAGCCCAGGACTAGCGGGAGGGCAGTACTTC
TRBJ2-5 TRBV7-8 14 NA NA CASSLWTFEETQYF TGTGCCAGCAGCTTATGGACATTCGAAGAGACCCAGTACTTC
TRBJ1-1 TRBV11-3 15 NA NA CASSLQALGDTEAFF TGTGCCAGCAGCTTACAGGCTCTCGGCGACACTGAAGCTTTCTTT
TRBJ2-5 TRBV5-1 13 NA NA CASSSSPGETQYF TGCGCCAGCAGCAGCTCACCAGGGGAGACCCAGTACTTC
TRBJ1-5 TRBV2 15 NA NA CASRQGLEGNQPQHF TGTGCCAGCAGACAGGGTTTAGAGGGCAATCAGCCCCAGCATTTT
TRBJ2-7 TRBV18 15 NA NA CASSPRVTGRYEQYF TGTGCCAGCTCACCACGGGTGACAGGGAGGTACGAGCAGTACTTC
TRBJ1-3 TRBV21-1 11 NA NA CAIDWGNTIYF TGTGCCATTGACTGGGGAAACACCATATATTTT
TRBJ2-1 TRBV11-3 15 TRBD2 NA CASSLGLSSYNEQFF TGTGCCAGCAGCTTGGGACTATCCTCCTACAATGAGCAGTTCTTC
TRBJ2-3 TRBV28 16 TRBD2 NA CASSLWAGGSTDTQYF TGTGCCAGCAGTTTATGGGCGGGAGGCTCCACAGATACGCAGTATTTT
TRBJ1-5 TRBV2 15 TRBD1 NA CASSLFGQGNQPQHF TGTGCCAGCAGTTTGTTCGGACAGGGTAATCAGCCCCAGCATTTT
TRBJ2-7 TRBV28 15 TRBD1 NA CASSFSGQGVYEQYF TGTGCCAGCAGTTTCTCTGGACAGGGGGTGTACGAGCAGTACTTC
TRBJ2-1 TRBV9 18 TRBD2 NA CASSGLAPGGGAYNEQFF TGTGCCAGCAGCGGACTAGCGCCTGGGGGAGGCGCCTACAATGAGCAGTTCTTC
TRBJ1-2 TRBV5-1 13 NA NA CASSFDRNYGYTF TGCGCCAGCAGCTTTGACAGAAACTATGGCTACACCTTC
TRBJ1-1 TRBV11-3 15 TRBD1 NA CASTLEGQMNTEAFF TGTGCCAGCACTTTGGAGGGACAGATGAACACTGAAGCTTTCTTT
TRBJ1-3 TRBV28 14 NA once CASSLSGYGDTIYF TGTGCCAGCAGTTTAAGCGGATACGGGGACACCATATATTTT
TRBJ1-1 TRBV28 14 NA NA CASTLGRGSTEAFF TGTGCCAGCACCCTGGGCAGGGGATCCACTGAAGCTTTCTTT
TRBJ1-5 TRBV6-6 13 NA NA CASSLRSNQPQHF TGTGCCAGCAGTTTACGGAGCAATCAGCCCCAGCATTTT
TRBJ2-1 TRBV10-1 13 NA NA CASSEEGINEQFF TGCGCCAGCAGTGAGGAGGGAATAAATGAGCAGTTCTTC
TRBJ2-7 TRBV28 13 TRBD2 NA CASSLTWVAGQYF TGTGCCAGCAGTTTAACCTGGGTAGCGGGGCAGTACTTC
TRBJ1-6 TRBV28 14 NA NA CASSSWTLDSPLHF TGTGCCAGCAGTTCTTGGACATTGGATTCACCCCTCCACTTT
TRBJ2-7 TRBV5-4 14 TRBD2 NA CASSSGGGSYEQYF TGTGCCAGCAGTTCTGGGGGGGGCTCCTACGAGCAGTACTTC
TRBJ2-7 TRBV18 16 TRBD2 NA CASSPSLAASSYEQYF TGTGCCAGCTCACCAAGTCTAGCGGCTAGCTCCTACGAGCAGTACTTC
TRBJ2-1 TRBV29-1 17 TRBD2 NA CSVDGLASPKAYNEQFF TGCAGCGTTGATGGACTAGCGAGTCCTAAAGCCTACAATGAGCAGTTCTTC
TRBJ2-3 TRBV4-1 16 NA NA CASSQTGTGFTDTQYF TGCGCCAGCAGCCAAACTGGGACTGGGTTCACAGATACGCAGTATTTT
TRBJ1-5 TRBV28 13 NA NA CATRAGSNQPQHF TGTGCCACTCGGGCAGGGAGCAATCAGCCCCAGCATTTT
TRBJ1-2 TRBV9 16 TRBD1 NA CASSTTGTGGVYGYTF TGTGCCAGCAGCACCACCGGGACAGGGGGCGTCTATGGCTACACCTTC
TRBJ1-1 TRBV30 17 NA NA CAWSENNGVGAHTEAFF TGTGCCTGGAGTGAAAATAATGGGGTGGGGGCTCACACTGAAGCTTTCTTT
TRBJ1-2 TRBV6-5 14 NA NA CASRLGDRFYGYTF TGTGCCAGCAGACTCGGAGACAGGTTCTATGGCTACACCTTC
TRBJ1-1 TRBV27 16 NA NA CASSLTASYMNTEAFF TGTGCCAGCAGCCTTACAGCTTCCTATATGAACACTGAAGCTTTCTTT
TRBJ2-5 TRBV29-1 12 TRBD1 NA CSVGDSKRTQYF TGCAGCGTCGGGGACAGCAAACGGACCCAGTACTTC
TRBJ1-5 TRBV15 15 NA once CATSRDTNSNQPQHF TGTGCCACCAGCCGGGACACTAATAGCAATCAGCCCCAGCATTTT
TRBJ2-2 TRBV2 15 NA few CASSENRAVTGELFF TGTGCCAGCAGTGAGAACAGGGCCGTCACCGGGGAGCTGTTTTTT
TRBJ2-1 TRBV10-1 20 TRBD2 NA CASSASSGRAQGPSYNEQFF TGCGCCAGCAGTGCCTCTAGCGGGAGGGCTCAAGGGCCTTCCTACAATGAGCAGTTCTTC
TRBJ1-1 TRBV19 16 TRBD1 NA CASSIGAGQGITEAFF TGTGCCAGTAGTATAGGGGCGGGACAGGGCATCACTGAAGCTTTCTTT
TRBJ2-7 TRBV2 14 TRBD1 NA CASSGTGDSYEQYF TGTGCCAGCAGCGGGACAGGAGACTCCTACGAGCAGTACTTC
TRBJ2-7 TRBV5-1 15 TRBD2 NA CASSLHPGGLYEQYF TGCGCCAGCAGCTTGCATCCGGGAGGGCTCTACGAGCAGTACTTC
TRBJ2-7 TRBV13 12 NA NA CASSLDSYEQYF TGTGCCAGCAGCTTAGACAGCTACGAGCAGTACTTC
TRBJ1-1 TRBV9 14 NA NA CASSVGASNTEAFF TGTGCCAGCAGCGTAGGCGCCTCGAACACTGAAGCTTTCTTT
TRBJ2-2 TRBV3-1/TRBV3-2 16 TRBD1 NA CASSQDVPGGSGELFF TGTGCCAGCAGCCAAGATGTCCCAGGGGGTTCCGGGGAGCTGTTTTTT
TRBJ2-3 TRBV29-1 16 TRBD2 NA CSVGAVAGTFTDTQYF TGCAGTGTCGGGGCGGTAGCGGGAACTTTCACAGATACGCAGTATTTT
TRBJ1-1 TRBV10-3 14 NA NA CAISEDRLNTEAFF TGTGCCATCAGTGAGGACAGATTGAACACTGAAGCTTTCTTT
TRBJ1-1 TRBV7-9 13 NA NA CASSFRGITEAFF TGTGCCAGCAGCTTTAGAGGGATCACTGAAGCTTTCTTT
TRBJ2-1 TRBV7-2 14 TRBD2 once CASSLAGPYNEQFF TGTGCCAGCAGTCTAGCGGGACCGTACAATGAGCAGTTCTTC
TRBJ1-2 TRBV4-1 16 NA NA CASSHHTAGGDYGYTF TGCGCCAGCAGCCATCATACCGCCGGGGGGGACTATGGCTACACCTTC
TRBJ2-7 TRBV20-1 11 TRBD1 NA CSAKDRNEQYF TGCAGTGCCAAGGACAGGAACGAGCAGTACTTC
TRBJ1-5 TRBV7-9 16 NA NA CASSLVAGVSDQPQHF TGTGCCAGCAGCTTAGTGGCAGGGGTGTCGGATCAGCCCCAGCATTTT
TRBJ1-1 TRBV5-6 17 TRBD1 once CASSKTGGQPMNTEAFF TGTGCCAGCAGCAAGACAGGGGGACAGCCCATGAACACTGAAGCTTTCTTT
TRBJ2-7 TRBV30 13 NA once CAWSVSGPYEQYF TGTGCCTGGAGTGTTTCAGGGCCGTACGAGCAGTACTTC
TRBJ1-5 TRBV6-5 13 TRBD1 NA CASVGQVNQPQHF TGTGCCAGCGTCGGACAGGTCAATCAGCCCCAGCATTTT
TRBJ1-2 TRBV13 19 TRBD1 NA CASSLGLSLPQGPRGGYTF TGTGCCAGCAGCTTAGGGCTATCACTTCCACAGGGGCCTAGGGGTGGCTACACCTTC
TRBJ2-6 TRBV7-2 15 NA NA CASSPDSAGANVLTF TGTGCCAGCAGCCCAGACAGCGCTGGGGCCAACGTCCTGACTTTC